The 14 T cell receptor beta chains in this list originate from one sample, sequenced in a study of Ad26.COV2.S vaccination and SARS-CoV-2 variants. Treatment of the sample: about 20 received Ad26.COV2.S at low or high dose, single or two shots; several received placebo; per-sample allocation not given. Vaccine and placebo recipients were sampled on day 63 after the first injection. Only in-frame clones appear in the TCRdb table, and some are missing; sequencing was by immunoSEQ multiplex PCR. This repertoire shows under 600,000 clones, roughly nine tenths found once; its top ten account for under 2%. The specimen comprised peripheral blood, sampled in a trial of Ad26.COV2.S vaccine versus placebo. The receptors come from a person between 18 and 60 years old who received the Ad26.COV2.S COVID-19 vaccine or a placebo.

This clone was seen a few times. For the CDR3, the DNA is TGTGCCAGCAGCCATAGGGGTGGTAGTTCACCCCTCCACTTT. Translating it yields CASSHRGGSSPLHF. The chain couples TRBV3-1 (or the pseudogene TRBV3-2) to TRBJ1-6; D is possibly TRBD1 (5 bases). CDR3 size: 14 residues. V lost 3 bases, J lost 9 bases, and 12 bases lay in between. Per the germline V gene, CDR1 is LGHDT and CDR2 is YNNKEL (reference sequence).

V usage is TRBV15 and J usage is TRBJ1-6, with 7 bases identical to TRBD1. V shed 5 bases, J shed 7 bases, and the junction held 5 bases outside the gene matches. Germline lookup yields CDR1 LNHNV and CDR2 YYDKDF (reference sequence). The CDR3 covers 14 residues. CDR3 nucleotides: TGTGCCACCAGCTCGGACAGGCTGAATTCACCCCTCCACTTT. Translating gives CATSSDRLNSPLHF. The full variable domain, with the rest looked up from reference TRBV15 and TRBJ1-6, is DAMVIQNPRYQVTQFGKPVTLSCSQTLNHNVMYWYQQKSSQAPKLLFHYYDKDFNNEADTPDNFQSRRPNTSFCFLDIRSPGLGDTAMYLCATSSDRLNSPLHFGNGTRLTVT.

The V call is TRBV18, the J call TRBJ2-7, with 9 bases fitting TRBD1. With V trimmed by 0 bases and J by 3 bases, 3 bases remained unmatched. Germline CDR1 KGHSH, CDR2 LQKENI. This CDR3 has 15 amino acids. The CDR3 reads CASSPPGQGLYEQYF. CDR3 in DNA: TGTGCCAGCTCACCACCGGGACAGGGCCTCTACGAGCAGTACTTC.

This rearrangement joins TRBV20-1 to TRBJ2-7, with 7 bases lining up with TRBD1. The CDR3 extends over 14 amino acids. CDR1 DFQATT and CDR2 SNEGSKA come from the germline V gene (reference sequence). The junction had 8 bases not matched to a gene; V was cut back by 3 bases and J by 3 bases. This CDR3 is CSASPPGQYYEQYF. The CDR3 DNA reads as TGCAGTGCTAGTCCCCCGGGACAGTACTACGAGCAGTACTTC.

The rearrangement links TRBV4-1 to TRBJ2-1; 11 nucleotides line up with TRBD2. CDR3 length: 16 amino acids. Germline loops: CDR1 MGHRA, CDR2 YSYEKL. The junction had 6 bases not matched to a gene; V was cut back by 2 bases and J by 6 bases. The CDR3 sequence: CASSQIPGLAANEQFF. As DNA, the CDR3 is TGCGCCAGCAGCCAAATACCGGGACTAGCGGCCAATGAGCAGTTCTTC.

This clone was detected ten times or more. V gene TRBV5-1 combines with J gene TRBJ1-5, with D uncertain. Trimming removed 4 bases from V and 4 bases from J, with 12 bases in between. Germline V gene sequence: CDR1 SGHRS, CDR2 YFSETQ. The CDR3 is 14 amino acids. In DNA form, the CDR3 reads TGCGCCAGCAGCCCAGAAGGCCAGAATCAGCCCCAGCATTTT. This codes for CASSPEGQNQPQHF.

This rearrangement joins TRBV7-2 to TRBJ1-3, with D uncertain. Per germline, CDR1 SGHTA and CDR2 FQGNSA. V shed 7 bases and J shed 7 bases, with 17 bases lying between them. This CDR3 has 14 amino acids. CDR3 DNA: TGTGCCAGCAATGAAGGTCTCGGTGGGAACACCATATATTTT. Its translation is CASNEGLGGNTIYF. The complete variable domain, with remaining parts taken from reference TRBV7-2 and TRBJ1-3, reads GAGVSQSPSNKVTEKGKDVELRCDPISGHTALYWYRQSLGQGLEFLIYFQGNSAPDKSGLPSDRFSAERTGGSVSTLTIQRTQQEDSAVYLCASNEGLGGNTIYFGEGSWLTVV.

This clone was picked up one time. The chain couples TRBV14 to TRBJ1-5; no clear D. The CDR3 is made up of 14 amino acids. Germline assignment: CDR1 SGHDN and CDR2 FVKESK. V was trimmed by 1 base and J by 5 bases, leaving 9 bases between them. The CDR3 sequence: CASSQGGLDQPQHF. CDR3 coding DNA: TGTGCCAGCAGCCAAGGTGGATTGGATCAGCCCCAGCATTTT.

The chain uses TRBV14 and TRBJ2-1; D might be TRBD1 (6 bases). Germline V gene lookup returns CDR1 SGHDN and CDR2 FVKESK. CDR3 size: 14 residues. The V gene lost 4 bases and the J gene lost 8 bases, with 15 bases spanning the gap. CDR3 nucleotide sequence: TGTGCCAGCAGCCCGACAGGACCCAGGGATGAGCAGTTCTTC. Its protein product is CASSPTGPRDEQFF.

The chain combines TRBV4-1 with TRBJ1-4; D remains unclear. The germline V gene encodes CDR1 MGHRA and CDR2 YSYEKL. Trimming cost V 4 bases and J 6 bases, with 12 bases left between them. The CDR3 covers 14 residues. The CDR3 sequence is CASSPGWGDEKLFF. CDR3 nucleotides: TGCGCCAGCAGCCCGGGGTGGGGAGATGAAAAACTGTTTTTT.

V is TRBV5-1 and J is TRBJ2-7, with D maybe TRBD2 (5 bases). Germline lookup yields CDR1 SGHRS and CDR2 YFSETQ. This CDR3 spans 14 amino acids. Trimming removed 0 bases at V and 0 bases at J, with 7 bases between. The CDR3 protein is CASSLDGNSYEQYF. For the CDR3, the DNA is TGCGCCAGCAGCTTGGACGGGAACTCCTACGAGCAGTACTTC.

The chain has TRBV19 and TRBJ2-1; possibly TRBD2 for D (6 bases). The CDR3 is 14 amino acids. Per the germline V gene, CDR1 is LNHDA and CDR2 is SQIVND (reference sequence). The germline V and J ends were trimmed by 0 bases and 9 bases, with 12 bases remaining between them. This chain's CDR3 is CASSIETGEFEQFF. In nucleotides, the CDR3 is TGTGCCAGTAGTATAGAAACGGGAGAGTTTGAGCAGTTCTTC.

The CDR3 sequence: CASSTGYGNQPQHF. As DNA, the CDR3 is TGTGCCAGCAGTACGGGGTACGGCAATCAGCCCCAGCATTTT. The gene calls are TRBV6-5 and TRBJ1-5; D remains ambiguous. The germline V gene has CDR1 MNHEY and CDR2 SVGAGI. V was clipped by 5 bases and J by 2 bases, with 10 bases between them. The CDR3 length is 14 residues.

This sequence joins TRBV18 and TRBJ2-7; D gene uncertain. V shed 5 bases and J shed 3 bases, with 11 bases lying between them. Germline loops: CDR1 KGHSH, CDR2 LQKENI. The CDR3 loop spans 13 amino acids. Here the CDR3 DNA reads TGTGCCAGCTCAACCACCGGTTTCTACGAGCAGTACTTC. It translates to CASSTTGFYEQYF.